The source of this T cell receptor (beta chain) is a study of OX40 agonist ivuxolimab in advanced cancers. Notes on the research overall: The costimulatory receptor OX40 (CD134) was targeted by ivuxolimab, a fully human IgG2 agonistic monoclonal antibody. Intravenous ivuxolimab was administered to patients every 2 weeks at six dose levels: 0.01, 0.1, 0.3, 1.5, 3 and 10 mg/kg. Of the approximately 50 dose-escalation patients, hepatocellular carcinoma was present in about 20, melanoma in roughly 15, renal cell carcinoma in 9 and head and neck cancer in 9. A male proportion of nearly 85% and a mean age of approximately 55 years, ranging from roughly 23 to 90, were recorded for the dose-escalation cohort. Patients were allowed to have had prior anti-PD-1, anti-PD-L1 or anti-CTLA-4 therapy, and more than 30% of the dose-escalation patients had previously received checkpoint inhibitors. Three dose-escalation patients achieved partial responses, one with hepatocellular carcinoma and two with cutaneous melanoma. Peripheral TCRbeta sequencing aimed to test whether ivuxolimab altered TCR sequence diversity and caused clonal T-cell expansion. The paper reports the monotherapy dose-escalation portion (N of about 50 patients) of the phase I ivuxolimab trial.

Patients with a history of autoimmune disease or receiving systemic immunosuppression were excluded from the trial. Peripheral blood for TCR sequencing was collected from all dose cohorts at baseline, on cycle 4 day 1, and on cycle 7 day 1. Samples came from an open-label, multicenter, first-in-human phase I dose-escalation trial of ivuxolimab. Adults with locally advanced or metastatic melanoma, renal cell, hepatocellular, or head and neck squamous cell carcinoma were enrolled in the trial. Before TCR sequencing, CD4+ and CD8+ T cells were separately sorted from peripheral blood. For sequencing of the TCRbeta CDR3 region, genomic DNA was extracted from the sorted cells. The immunoSEQ Assay was used for sequencing of TCRbeta CDR3 regions. TCRdb's version of the immuneACCESS table is confined to in-frame rearrangements and falls short of the full clone set. An unresolved V gene accounts for under half of the shortfall where checked; the remainder is of unknown origin. Counted in this sample were about 58,000 clones; over 70% of them appeared once. The ten biggest clones cover 3% to 4% of the sample.

Study-wide conclusions, independent of this receptor: In the 0.1-3.0 mg/kg groups, partial responders were among the patients with the lowest normalized peripheral clonal expansion, particularly in CD8+ T cells. On average, CD8+ T cells showed more expanded clones than CD4+ T cells after ivuxolimab. Low levels of normalized T-cell clonal expansion were also seen in some nonresponding patients. Which antigens the clonally expanded peripheral T cells were specific for was not determined. At doses of 0.1 to 3.0 mg/kg, clonal expansion of both CD4+ and CD8+ blood T cells was observed from baseline to week 6.

In the germline V gene, CDR1 corresponds to SGHVS and CDR2 to FQNEAQ. Including the terminal cysteine and phenylalanine, the CDR3 comprises 13 residues. The retained sequence is limited to the CDR3, 39 bases, with the frame set at the first base. At the junction V is shortened by 8 bases and J by 5 bases; bases outside the gene matches: 7. Regarding this clone: Its antigen specificity is not known. No much larger clonotype is one base removed from it; base qualities were not supplied.

The TCR was taken from an adult with an advanced solid tumor such as melanoma, head and neck, liver or kidney cancer. The sequences come from CD4+ or CD8+ T cells sorted from blood, collected in a trial of the OX40 agonist ivuxolimab. The chain was built from TRBV7-8 and TRBJ1-1; a stretch of 8 junction bases matches TRBD1. Read as DNA, the sequence is TGTGCCAGCTCTCAGGGGGCGCATACTGAAGCTTTCTTT. Its product reads: CASSQGAHTEAFF.